The clone carrying this TCR beta chain was counted ten times or more. This sample is drawn from a study of T-cell reconstitution after alpha-beta-depleted transplantation in children. The authors prepared the TCRbeta library with unique molecular identifiers. MiXCR, run by TCRdb on the PCR reads, gives a single entry per CDR3 protein. Of 170,000 or so distinct CDR3 sequences listed, about 6.8% are singletons. The CDR3 has 14 amino acids. Trimming shortened V by 5 bases and J by 2 bases, and 13 bases separated the two germline ends. Germline lookup yields CDR1 DFQATT and CDR2 SNEGSKA (reference sequence).

This clonotype was sampled from a human donor who donated a stem cell graft to a child with Wiskott-Aldrich syndrome. The sample in question was PBMCs from the stem cell graft donor, obtained from the stem cell graft. The V call is TRBV20-1, the J call TRBJ2-1, with D possibly TRBD1 on 6 matching bases. The CDR3 DNA is TGCAGTGCTTCGGACTGGGGGCCCTACAATGAGCAGTTCTTC. Translating it yields CSASDWGPYNEQFF.